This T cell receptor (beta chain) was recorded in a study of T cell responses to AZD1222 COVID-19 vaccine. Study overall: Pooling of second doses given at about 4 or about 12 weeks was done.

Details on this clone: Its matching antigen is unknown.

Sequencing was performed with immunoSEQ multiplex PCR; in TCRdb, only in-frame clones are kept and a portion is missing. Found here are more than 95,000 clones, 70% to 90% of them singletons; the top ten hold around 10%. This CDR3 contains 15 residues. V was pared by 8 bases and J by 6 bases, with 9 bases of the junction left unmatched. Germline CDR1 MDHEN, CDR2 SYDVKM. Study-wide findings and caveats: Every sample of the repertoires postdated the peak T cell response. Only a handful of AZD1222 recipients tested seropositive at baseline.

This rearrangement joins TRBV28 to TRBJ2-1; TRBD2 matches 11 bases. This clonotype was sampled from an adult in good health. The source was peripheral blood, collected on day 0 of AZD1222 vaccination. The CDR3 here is CASALAGGPLNEQFF. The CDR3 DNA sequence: TGTGCCAGCGCCTTAGCGGGAGGGCCGCTCAATGAGCAGTTCTTC.